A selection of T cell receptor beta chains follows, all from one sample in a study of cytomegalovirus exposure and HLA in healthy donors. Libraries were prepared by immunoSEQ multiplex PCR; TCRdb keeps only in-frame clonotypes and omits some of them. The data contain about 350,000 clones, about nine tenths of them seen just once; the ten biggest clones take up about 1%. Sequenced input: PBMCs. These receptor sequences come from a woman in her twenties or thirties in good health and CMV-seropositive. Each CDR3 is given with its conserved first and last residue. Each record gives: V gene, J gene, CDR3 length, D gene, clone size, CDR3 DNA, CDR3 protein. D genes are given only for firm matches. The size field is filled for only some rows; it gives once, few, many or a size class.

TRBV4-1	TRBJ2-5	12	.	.	TGCGCCAGCAGCCAACAGCAAGAGACCCAGTACTTC	CASSQQQETQYF
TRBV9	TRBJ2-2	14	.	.	TGTGCCAGCAGCGTAGAGCCAACAACCGGGGAGCTGTTTTTT	CASSVEPTTGELFF
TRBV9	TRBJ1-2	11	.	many	TGTGCCAGCAGCGATTCCTATGGCTACACCTTC	CASSDSYGYTF
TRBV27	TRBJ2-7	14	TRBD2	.	TGTGCCAGCAGGCCCATAGCGGGAGTCTACGAGCAGTACTTC	CASRPIAGVYEQYF
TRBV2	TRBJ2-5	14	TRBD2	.	TGTGCCAGCAGTGGAGGACTAGCGGGGAAGACCCAGTACTTC	CASSGGLAGKTQYF
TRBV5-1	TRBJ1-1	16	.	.	TGCGCCAGCAGCTTGCTGAGCCCGAATATGAACACTGAAGCTTTCTTT	CASSLLSPNMNTEAFF
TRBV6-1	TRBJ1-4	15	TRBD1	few	TGTGCCAGCAGTGAAGCGGGGACAGGGAGCGAAAAACTGTTTTTT	CASSEAGTGSEKLFF
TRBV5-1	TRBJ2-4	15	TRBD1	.	TGCGCCAGCAGTAAGTGGACAGGAGCCAAAAACATTCAGTACTTC	CASSKWTGAKNIQYF
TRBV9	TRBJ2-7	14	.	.	TGTGCCAGCAGCGCGGACTACGTCTCCTACGAGCAGTACTTC	CASSADYVSYEQYF
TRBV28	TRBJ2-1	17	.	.	TGTGCCAGCAGTCCTCGCCTACAGACCAGCTTTTACAATGAGCAGTTCTTC	CASSPRLQTSFYNEQFF
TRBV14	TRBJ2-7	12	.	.	TGTGCCAGCAGCCTCACGGGTACCGAGCAGTACTTC	CASSLTGTEQYF
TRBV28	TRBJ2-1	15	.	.	TGTGCCAGCACTCCCCAGACCCACTTTCGGAATGAGCAGTTCTTC	CASTPQTHFRNEQFF
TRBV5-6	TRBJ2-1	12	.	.	TGTGCCAGCAGCTTCGGGACTCCATATCAGTTCTTC	CASSFGTPYQFF
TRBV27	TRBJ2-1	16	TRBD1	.	TGTGCCAGCAGTTCCCAACAGGGGAGCTCCTACAATGAGCAGTTCTTC	CASSSQQGSSYNEQFF
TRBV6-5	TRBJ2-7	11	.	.	TGTGAAACTCGACTCTCGGGAGAGCAGTACTTC	CETRLSGEQYF
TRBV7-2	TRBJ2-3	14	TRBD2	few	TGTGCCAGCAGCTCGGGACTAGCAACAGATACGCAGTATTTT	CASSSGLATDTQYF
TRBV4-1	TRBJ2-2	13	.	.	TGCGCCAGCAGCCAAGAGAACCCGGGGGAGCTGTTTTTT	CASSQENPGELFF
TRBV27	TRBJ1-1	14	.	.	TGTGCCAGCAGTATCAGGGGAGGGAACACTGAAGCTTTCTTT	CASSIRGGNTEAFF
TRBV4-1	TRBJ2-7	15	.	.	TGCGCCAGCAGCCAAGGGGACGGAGCCTCCTACGAGCAGTACTTC	CASSQGDGASYEQYF
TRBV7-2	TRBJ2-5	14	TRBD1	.	TGTGCCAGCAGCCTCCAGGGGGCGAAAGAGACCCAGTACTTC	CASSLQGAKETQYF
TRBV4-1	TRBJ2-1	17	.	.	TGCGCCAGCAGAACGATTTTATGGCTCCCCCCCTACAATGAGCAGTTCTTC	CASRTILWLPPYNEQFF
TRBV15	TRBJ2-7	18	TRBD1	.	TGTGCCACCAGCAGAGACCCCACCCCGACAGGGGGCGGGGACGAGCAGTACTTC	CATSRDPTPTGGGDEQYF
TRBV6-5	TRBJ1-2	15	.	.	TGTGCCAGCAGTTACTCGATTGCTTCCAGTTATGGCTACACCTTC	CASSYSIASSYGYTF
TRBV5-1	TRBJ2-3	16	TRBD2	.	TGCGCCAGCAGCCCAGGGACTAGCCCTAGCACAGATACGCAGTATTTT	CASSPGTSPSTDTQYF
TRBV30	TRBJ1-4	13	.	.	TGTGCCTGGAGTGTACCAGGAGGGGAAAAACTGTTTTTT	CAWSVPGGEKLFF
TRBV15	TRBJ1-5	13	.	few	TGTGCCACCAGCAGGAGGGGGGATCAGCCCCAGCATTTT	CATSRRGDQPQHF
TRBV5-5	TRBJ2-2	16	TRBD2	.	TGTGCCAGTAGCGGGTCCGTGAGTACGCACACCGGGGAGCTGTTTTTT	CASSGSVSTHTGELFF
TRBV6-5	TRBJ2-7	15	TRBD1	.	TGTGCCAGCAGTTATTTCACCGGGACAGGGGGTGAGCAGTACTTC	CASSYFTGTGGEQYF
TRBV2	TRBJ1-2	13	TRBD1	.	TGTGCCAGCAGTGATGGGGACAGGGGTGGCTACACCTTC	CASSDGDRGGYTF
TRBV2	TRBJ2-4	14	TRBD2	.	TGTGCCGCGGGGGTCGACGGGGCCAAAAACATTCAGTACTTC	CAAGVDGAKNIQYF
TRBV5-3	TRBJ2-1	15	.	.	TGTGCCAGAAGCTTGGTTTCTCCTTTCTACAATGAGCAGTTCTTC	CARSLVSPFYNEQFF